The TCR beta chain under discussion was sequenced for a study of T-cell reconstitution after alpha-beta-depleted transplantation in children. General study points: It was newly produced T cells that mostly accounted for T-cell counts and diversity one year after transplant. Recipient T cells and thymic progenitors that survived were the source of the high TCRbeta diversity seen at day 60 in some patients. Reportedly, only several hundred clones from non-depleted graft cells drove alpha-beta T-cell counts at about two months.

Trimming removed 5 bases at V and 4 bases at J, with 17 bases between. The CDR3 runs 15 residues. Concerning this clonotype: What it recognizes is unknown.

The library targeted TCRbeta and was prepared with unique molecular identifiers. TCRdb passed the PCR reads through MiXCR, listing each CDR3 protein once. Altogether just over 950,000 distinct CDR3 sequences are present, less than 30% being singletons, with the ten largest covering approximately 30%. The sequence was obtained from a boy younger than two who had a stem cell transplant for SCID, so the T cells may come from the graft donor. The V gene is TRBV12-3 or TRBV12-4, the J gene TRBJ1-2; possible D gene TRBD1, 6 bases. The sample was PBMCs, mostly from graft donor cells, taken 360 days after TCRalphabeta/CD19-depleted stem cell transplant. Written as DNA, the CDR3 is TGTGCCAGCAGTCTACAGGGAGGTGAGGCCTATGGCTACACCTTC. Protein product: CASSLQGGEAYGYTF.